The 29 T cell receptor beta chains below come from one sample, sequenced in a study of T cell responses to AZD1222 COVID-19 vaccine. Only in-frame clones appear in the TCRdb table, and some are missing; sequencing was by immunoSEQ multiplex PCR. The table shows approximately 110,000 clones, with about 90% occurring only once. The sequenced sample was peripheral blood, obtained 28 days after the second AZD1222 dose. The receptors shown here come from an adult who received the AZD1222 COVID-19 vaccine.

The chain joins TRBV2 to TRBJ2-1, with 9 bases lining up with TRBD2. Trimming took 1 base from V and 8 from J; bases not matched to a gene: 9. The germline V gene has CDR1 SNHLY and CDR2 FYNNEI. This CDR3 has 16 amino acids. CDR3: CASSEEVNIAGDEQFF. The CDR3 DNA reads TGTGCCAGCAGTGAAGAAGTAAATATAGCGGGAGATGAGCAGTTCTTC.

This CDR3 is CASSPSRTATNSPLHF. In DNA, the CDR3 is TGTGCCAGCAGTCCCTCACGGACAGCGACTAATTCACCCCTCCACTTT. The chain recombines TRBV27 with TRBJ1-6; TRBD1 is a possible D gene (6 bases). The V end lost 5 bases, the J end lost 6 bases, and 17 bases lay between the germline ends. The CDR3 has 16 amino acids. CDR1 MNHEY and CDR2 SMNVEV come from the germline V gene (reference sequence).

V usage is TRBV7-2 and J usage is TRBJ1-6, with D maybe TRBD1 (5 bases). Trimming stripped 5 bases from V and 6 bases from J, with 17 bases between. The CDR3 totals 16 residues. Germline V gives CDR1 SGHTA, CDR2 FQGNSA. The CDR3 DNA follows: TGTGCCAGCAGCAAAAACGAGGGGCGATCTAATTCACCCCTCCACTTT. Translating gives CASSKNEGRSNSPLHF.

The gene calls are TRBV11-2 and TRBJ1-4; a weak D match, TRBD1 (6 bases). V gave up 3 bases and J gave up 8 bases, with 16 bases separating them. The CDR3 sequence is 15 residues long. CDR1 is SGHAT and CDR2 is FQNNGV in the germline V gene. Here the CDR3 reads CASSLMYRATEKLFF. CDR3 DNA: TGTGCCAGCAGCTTGATGTACAGGGCAACGGAAAAACTGTTTTTT.

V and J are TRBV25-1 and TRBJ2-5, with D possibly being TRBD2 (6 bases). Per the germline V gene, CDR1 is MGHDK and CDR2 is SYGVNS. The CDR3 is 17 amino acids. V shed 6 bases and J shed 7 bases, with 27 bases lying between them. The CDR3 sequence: CASSLGDGASARGTQYF. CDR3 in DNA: TGTGCCAGCAGCCTAGGCGACGGGGCTAGCGCTAGGGGGACCCAGTACTTC.

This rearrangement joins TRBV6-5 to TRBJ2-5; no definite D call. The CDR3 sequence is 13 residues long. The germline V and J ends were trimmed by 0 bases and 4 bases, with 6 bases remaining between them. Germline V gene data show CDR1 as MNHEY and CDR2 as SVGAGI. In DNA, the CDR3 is TGTGCCAGCAGTTACTCGAAGTTAGAGACCCAGTACTTC. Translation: CASSYSKLETQYF.

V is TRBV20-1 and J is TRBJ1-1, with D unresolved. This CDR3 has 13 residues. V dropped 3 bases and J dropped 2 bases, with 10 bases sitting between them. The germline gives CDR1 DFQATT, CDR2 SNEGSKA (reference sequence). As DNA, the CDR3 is TGCAGTGCTAGTGATCCAGTAAACACTGAAGCTTTCTTT. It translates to CSASDPVNTEAFF.

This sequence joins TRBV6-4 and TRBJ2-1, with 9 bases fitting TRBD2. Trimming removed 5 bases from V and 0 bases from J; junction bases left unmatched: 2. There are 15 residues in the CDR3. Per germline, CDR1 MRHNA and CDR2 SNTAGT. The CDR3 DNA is TGTGCCAGCAGTATTAGCGGGGGCTCCTACAATGAGCAGTTCTTC. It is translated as CASSISGGSYNEQFF.

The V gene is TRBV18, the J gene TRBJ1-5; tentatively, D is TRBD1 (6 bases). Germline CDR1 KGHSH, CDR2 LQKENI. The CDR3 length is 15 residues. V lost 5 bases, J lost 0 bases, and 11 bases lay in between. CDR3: CASSNAGDSNQPQHF. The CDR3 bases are TGTGCCAGCTCAAACGCAGGGGATAGCAATCAGCCCCAGCATTTT.

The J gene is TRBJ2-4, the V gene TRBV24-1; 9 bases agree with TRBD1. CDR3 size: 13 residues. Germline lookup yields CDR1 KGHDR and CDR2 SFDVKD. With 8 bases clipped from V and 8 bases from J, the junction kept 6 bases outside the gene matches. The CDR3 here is CATTRTGEDIQYF. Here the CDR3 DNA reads TGTGCCACCACCCGGACAGGGGAGGACATTCAGTACTTC.

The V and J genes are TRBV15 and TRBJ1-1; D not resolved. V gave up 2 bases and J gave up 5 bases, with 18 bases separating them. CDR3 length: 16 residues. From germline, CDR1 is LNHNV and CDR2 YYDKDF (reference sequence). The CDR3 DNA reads TGTGCCACCAGCAGATATAACGACTTGGGGTATACTGAAGCTTTCTTT. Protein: CATSRYNDLGYTEAFF.

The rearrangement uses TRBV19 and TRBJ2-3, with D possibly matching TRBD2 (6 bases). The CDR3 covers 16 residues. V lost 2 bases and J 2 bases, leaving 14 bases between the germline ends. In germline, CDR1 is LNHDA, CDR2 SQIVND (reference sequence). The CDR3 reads CASSISRLAPTDTQYF. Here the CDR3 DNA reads TGTGCCAGTAGTATAAGTAGGCTAGCGCCCACAGATACGCAGTATTTT.

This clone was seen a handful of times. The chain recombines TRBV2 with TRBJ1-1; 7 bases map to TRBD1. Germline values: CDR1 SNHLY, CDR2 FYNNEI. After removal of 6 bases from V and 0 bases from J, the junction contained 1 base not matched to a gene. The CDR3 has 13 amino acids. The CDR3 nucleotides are TGTGCCAGCAGGGGACAGTTGAACACTGAAGCTTTCTTT. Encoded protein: CASRGQLNTEAFF.

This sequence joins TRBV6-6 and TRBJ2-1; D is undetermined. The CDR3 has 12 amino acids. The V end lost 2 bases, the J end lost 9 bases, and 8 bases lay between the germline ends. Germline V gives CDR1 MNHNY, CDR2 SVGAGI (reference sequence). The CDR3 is CASSYGRREQFF. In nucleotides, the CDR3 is TGTGCCAGCAGTTACGGTCGTCGTGAGCAGTTCTTC.

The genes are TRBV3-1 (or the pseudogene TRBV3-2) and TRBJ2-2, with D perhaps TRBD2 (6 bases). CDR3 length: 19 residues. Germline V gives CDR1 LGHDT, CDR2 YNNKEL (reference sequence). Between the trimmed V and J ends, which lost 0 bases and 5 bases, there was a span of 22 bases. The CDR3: CASSQDLRRTGVRTGELFF. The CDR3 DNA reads TGTGCCAGCAGCCAAGATCTCAGGAGAACGGGAGTAAGGACCGGGGAGCTGTTTTTT.

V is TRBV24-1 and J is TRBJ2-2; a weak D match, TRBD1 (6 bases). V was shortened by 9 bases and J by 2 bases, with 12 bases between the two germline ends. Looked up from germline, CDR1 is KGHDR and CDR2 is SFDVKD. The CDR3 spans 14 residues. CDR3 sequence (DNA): TGTGCCACCTCCAGGGGCACTAACACCGGGGAGCTGTTTTTT. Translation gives CATSRGTNTGELFF.

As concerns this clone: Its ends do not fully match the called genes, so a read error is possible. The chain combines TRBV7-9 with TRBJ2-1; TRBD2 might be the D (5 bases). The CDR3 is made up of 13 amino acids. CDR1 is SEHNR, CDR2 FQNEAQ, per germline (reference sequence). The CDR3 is CASSLASYDEQFF. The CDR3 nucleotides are TGTGCCAGCAGCTTGGCTAGCTACGATGAGCAGTTCTTC. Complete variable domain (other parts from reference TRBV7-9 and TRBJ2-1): DTGVSQNPRHKITKRGQNVTFRCDPISEHNRLYWYRQTLGQGPEFLTYFQNEAQLEKSRLLSDRFSAERPKGSFSTLEIQRTEQGDSAMYLCASSLASYDEQFFGPGTRLTVL.

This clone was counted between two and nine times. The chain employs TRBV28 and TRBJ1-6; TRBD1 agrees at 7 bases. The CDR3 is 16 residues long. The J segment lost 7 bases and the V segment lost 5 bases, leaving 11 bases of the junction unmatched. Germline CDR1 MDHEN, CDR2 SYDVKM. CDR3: CASSTRRRGGNSPLHF. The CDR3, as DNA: TGTGCCAGCAGTACCCGCCGACGAGGGGGCAATTCACCCCTCCACTTT.

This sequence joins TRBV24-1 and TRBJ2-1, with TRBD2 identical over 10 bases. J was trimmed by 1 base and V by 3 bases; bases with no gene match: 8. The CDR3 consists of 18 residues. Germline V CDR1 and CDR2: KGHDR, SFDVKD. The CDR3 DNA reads TGTGCCACCAGTGATAGCTCGGCTAGCGGGAGATCCTACAATGAGCAGTTCTTC. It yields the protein CATSDSSASGRSYNEQFF.

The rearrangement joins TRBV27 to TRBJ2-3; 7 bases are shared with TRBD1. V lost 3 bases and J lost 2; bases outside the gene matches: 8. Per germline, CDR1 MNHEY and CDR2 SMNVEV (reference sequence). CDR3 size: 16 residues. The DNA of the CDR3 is TGTGCCAGCAGTTTCCGTTCAGGGGGAATCACAGATACGCAGTATTTT. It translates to CASSFRSGGITDTQYF.

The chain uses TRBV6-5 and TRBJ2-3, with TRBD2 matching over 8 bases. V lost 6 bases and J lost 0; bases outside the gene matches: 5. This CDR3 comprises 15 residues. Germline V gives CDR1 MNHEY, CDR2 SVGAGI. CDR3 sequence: CASSGRGFSTDTQYF. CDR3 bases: TGTGCCAGCAGCGGGAGGGGCTTTAGCACAGATACGCAGTATTTT.

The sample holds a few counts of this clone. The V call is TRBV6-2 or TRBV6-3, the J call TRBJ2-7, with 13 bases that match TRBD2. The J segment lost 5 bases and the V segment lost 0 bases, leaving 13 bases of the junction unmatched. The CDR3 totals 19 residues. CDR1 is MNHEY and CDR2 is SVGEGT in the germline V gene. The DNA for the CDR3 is TGTGCCAGCAGTTACTCGAACTTCCGGACTAGCGGGAGAAGGAACGAGCAGTACTTC. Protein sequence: CASSYSNFRTSGRRNEQYF.

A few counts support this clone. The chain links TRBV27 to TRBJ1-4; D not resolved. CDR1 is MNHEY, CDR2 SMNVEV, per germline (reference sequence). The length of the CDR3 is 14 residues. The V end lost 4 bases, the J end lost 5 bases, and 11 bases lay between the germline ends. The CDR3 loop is CASSSHRYNEKLFF. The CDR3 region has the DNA TGTGCCAGCAGTTCCCATAGATACAATGAAAAACTGTTTTTT.

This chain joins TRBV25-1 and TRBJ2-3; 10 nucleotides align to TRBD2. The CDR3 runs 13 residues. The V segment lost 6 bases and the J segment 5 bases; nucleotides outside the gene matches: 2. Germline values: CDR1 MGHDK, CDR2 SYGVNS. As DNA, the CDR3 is TGTGCCAGCAGGTCTAGCGGGGGAGATACGCAGTATTTT. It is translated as CASRSSGGDTQYF.

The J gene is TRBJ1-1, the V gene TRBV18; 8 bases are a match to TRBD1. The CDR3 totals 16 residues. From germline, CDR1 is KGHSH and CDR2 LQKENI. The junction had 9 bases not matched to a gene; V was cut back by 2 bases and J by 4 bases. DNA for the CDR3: TGTGCCAGCTCACCAATAGGACAGGGACAGCCCACTGAAGCTTTCTTT. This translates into CASSPIGQGQPTEAFF.

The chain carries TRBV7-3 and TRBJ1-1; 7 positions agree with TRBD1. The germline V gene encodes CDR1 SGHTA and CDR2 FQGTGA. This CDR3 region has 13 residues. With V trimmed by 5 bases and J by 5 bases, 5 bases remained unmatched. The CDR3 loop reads CASSTRQGTEAFF. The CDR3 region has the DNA TGTGCCAGCAGCACGCGACAGGGAACTGAAGCTTTCTTT. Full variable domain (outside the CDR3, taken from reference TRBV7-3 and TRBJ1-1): GAGVSQTPSNKVTEKGKYVELRCDPISGHTALYWYRQSLGQGPEFLIYFQGTGAADDSGLPNDRFFAVRPEGSVSTLKIQRTERGDSAVYLCASSTRQGTEAFFGQGTRLTVV.

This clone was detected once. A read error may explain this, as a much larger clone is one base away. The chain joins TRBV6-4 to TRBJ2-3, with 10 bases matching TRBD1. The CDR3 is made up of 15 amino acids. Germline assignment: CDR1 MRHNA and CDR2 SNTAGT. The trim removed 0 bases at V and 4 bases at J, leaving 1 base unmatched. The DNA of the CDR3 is TGTGCCAGCAGTGACTCGACAGGGGGCGCAGATACGCAGTATTTT. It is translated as CASSDSTGGADTQYF.

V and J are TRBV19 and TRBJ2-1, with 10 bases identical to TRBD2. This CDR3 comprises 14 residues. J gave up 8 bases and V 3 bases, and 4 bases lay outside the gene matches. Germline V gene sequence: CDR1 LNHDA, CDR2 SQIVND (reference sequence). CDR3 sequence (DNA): TGTGCCAGTAGTATGGCTAGCGGGAGCGATGAGCAGTTCTTC. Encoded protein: CASSMASGSDEQFF.

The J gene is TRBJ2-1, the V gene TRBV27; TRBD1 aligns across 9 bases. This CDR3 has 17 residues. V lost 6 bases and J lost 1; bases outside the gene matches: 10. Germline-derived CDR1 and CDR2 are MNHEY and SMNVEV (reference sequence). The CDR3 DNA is TGTGCCAGCAGCAAACTAGTACAGGGGGCATCCTACAATGAGCAGTTCTTC. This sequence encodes CASSKLVQGASYNEQFF.